This T cell receptor (beta chain) was recorded in a study of response to subunit inactivated influenza vaccine listed by TCRdb under 2018. Broadly, across the study: Deep quantitative profiling of the T cell receptor repertoire was used in the study to follow responses to a trivalent subunit inactivated influenza vaccine. Study-wide findings and limitations: The authors proposed that each seasonal influenza vaccination may bring in only a limited number of new T cells.

Points on this clonotype: Which antigen it targets is not known. Base qualities are missing; no much larger clone stands one base away.

V drops 7 bases and J drops 1 base, leaving 17 bases in between. From cysteine to phenylalanine, the CDR3 is 14 amino acids long. The DNA shown is the 42-base CDR3, in frame from base 1. CDR1 and CDR2 (DFQATT, SNEGSKA) derive from the germline V gene (reference sequence). The library was made by RT-PCR. Sequencing was carried out with an Illumina HiSeq 2500. TCRdb trimmed public reads at Q25 via fastp, called clones via MiXCR and kept in-frame beta chains. Merged by CDR3 protein, the rows form single entries marked with the most common genes and DNA. Across this sample there are about 700,000 distinct CDR3 sequences, with approximately 15% seen only once. 6% to 7% of the sample is in the top ten clones.

The chain links TRBV20-1 with TRBJ2-7; the best D guess is TRBD1, with 6 bases matching. The sample in question was PBMCs from blood, obtained 14 days before vaccination. This TCR was sampled from a man aged 45-65 years who received an inactivated influenza vaccine. Donor details come from another sample of the same person, matched by shared clones. The DNA sequence reads TGCAGTGGCCAAAGTCCACAGGGATCCTACGAGCAGTACTTC. The translation is CSGQSPQGSYEQYF.